This T cell receptor beta chain was captured by sequencing in a study of blood T cell repertoires in COVID-19. Study overall: Collection of acute and convalescent COVID-19 samples took place in the United States, Italy and Spain.

Authors' methods: Amplification of reference gene primers provided the estimated nucleated cell counts. The data were produced by immunoSEQ multiplex PCR, yet TCRdb's version contains in-frame clones alone and is incomplete. The V and J calls and clone size come from that table; D and trimming were worked out from the DNA. The profile covers over 85,000 clones, with 80% to 95% appearing a single time and around 4% taken by the ten largest. The germline gives CDR1 MNHEY, CDR2 SMNVEV (reference sequence). The CDR3 runs 16 residues. Trimming removed 6 bases from V and 4 bases from J; junction bases left unmatched: 11.

The genes are TRBV27 and TRBJ1-4, with TRBD1 matching over 7 bases. The clonotype originates from a man younger than 30 with acute or convalescent COVID-19. Specimen: peripheral blood. CDR3 DNA sequence: TGTGCCAGCAGGTCACTACCAGGGGGATATAATGAAAAACTGTTTTTT. It yields the protein CASRSLPGGYNEKLFF.